This T cell receptor beta chain was observed in a study of blood T cell repertoires in COVID-19. Study-level information: Donors in the United States, Italy and Spain gave samples during acute or convalescent COVID-19.

TCRdb's table, derived via immunoSEQ multiplex PCR, lists solely in-frame clones and lacks some. The data contain about 210,000 clones, 84% of them singletons. V lost 0 bases to trimming and J lost 10 bases, with 13 bases between them. The CDR3 runs 13 residues. Germline V gene lookup returns CDR1 SGHDT and CDR2 YYEEEE. J is TRBJ1-1 and V is TRBV5-6; D remains ambiguous. The receptor was derived from a man aged 45-65 years with active or convalescent COVID-19. Sample: peripheral blood. The DNA for the CDR3 is TGTGCCAGCAGCTTGGGTATAGAGAGGGTAGCTTTCTTT. Translated, it gives CASSLGIERVAFF.